The 21 T cell receptor beta chains below come from one sample, sequenced in a study of blood T cell repertoires in COVID-19. Generated by immunoSEQ multiplex PCR, the TCRdb table keeps only in-frame clones and is missing some. The table includes about 500,000 clones, around 90% detected once. Sequencing input: PBMCs or T cells enriched from blood (not recorded which). Receptors originate from a woman under 30 who had recovered from COVID-19.

The chain recombines TRBV4-1 with TRBJ2-2; D gene unclear. The germline CDR1 and CDR2 sequences are MGHRA and YSYEKL. The CDR3 is 14 amino acids. V was clipped by 1 base and J by 5 bases, with 8 bases between them. This chain's CDR3 is CASSQVWSTGELFF. The CDR3 nucleotides read TGCGCCAGCAGCCAAGTATGGAGTACCGGGGAGCTGTTTTTT.

Only one count was recorded for this clone. The gene calls are TRBV10-3 and TRBJ2-1; weak D call: TRBD1 (6 bases). The CDR3 covers 13 residues. Per germline, CDR1 ENHRY and CDR2 SYGVKD. V was clipped by 6 bases and J by 5 bases, with 11 bases between them. CDR3 amino acids: CAIRTTGHNEQFF. In DNA form, the CDR3 reads TGTGCCATCAGAACAACAGGGCACAATGAGCAGTTCTTC.

CDR3 in DNA: TGTGCCTCATCTCGGGGTCCCGAGCAGTACTTC. Its protein product is CASSRGPEQYF. This rearrangement joins TRBV12-3 or TRBV12-4 to TRBJ2-7; a weak D match, TRBD2 (5 bases). There are 11 residues in the CDR3. V lost 11 bases and J 6 bases, leaving 14 bases between the germline ends.

The chain combines TRBV7-9 with TRBJ1-1; 8 bases match TRBD1. This CDR3 comprises 14 residues. Trimming removed 7 bases from V and 5 bases from J; junction bases left unmatched: 9. CDR1 SEHNR and CDR2 FQNEAQ come from the germline V gene (reference sequence). The DNA of the CDR3 is TGTGCCAGCATAGACAGGGGACTTGAAACTGAAGCTTTCTTT. It translates to CASIDRGLETEAFF.

The chain has TRBV3-1 (or the pseudogene TRBV3-2) and TRBJ1-6; D possibly corresponds to TRBD1 (5 bases). This CDR3 region has 16 residues. The germline CDR1 and CDR2 sequences are LGHDT and YNNKEL (reference sequence). With 1 base removed from V and 7 bases from J, the gap between germline ends came to 14 bases. The CDR3 region is CASSQGGGAPNSPLHF. The DNA for the CDR3 is TGTGCCAGCAGCCAAGGGGGAGGGGCGCCAAATTCACCCCTCCACTTT.

J is TRBJ1-1 and V is TRBV29-1; D is uncertain. The germline CDR1 and CDR2 sequences are SQVTM and ANQGSEA. Trimming left V 5 bases short and J 5 bases short, with 9 bases between. This CDR3 comprises 11 residues. CDR3 in amino acids: CSVTWWTEAFF. In nucleotides, the CDR3 is TGCAGCGTTACTTGGTGGACTGAAGCTTTCTTT.

This chain connects TRBV2 to TRBJ1-2; possibly TRBD1 for D (6 bases). The CDR3 runs to 12 residues. In germline, CDR1 is SNHLY, CDR2 FYNNEI. V lost 1 base and J 13 bases, leaving 13 bases between the germline ends. The CDR3 spells CASSEVRGKGTF. The CDR3 DNA reads TGTGCCAGCAGTGAAGTAAGGGGGAAGGGCACCTTC.

The chain uses TRBV12-5 and TRBJ1-2; tentatively, D is TRBD1 (6 bases). V dropped 0 bases and J dropped 2 bases, with 13 bases sitting between them. The CDR3 extends over 16 amino acids. From germline, CDR1 is LGHNT and CDR2 FRNRAP. CDR3 region: CASGLVGGGFNYGYTF. The CDR3 region has the DNA TGTGCTAGTGGTTTGGTCGGGGGGGGCTTCAACTATGGCTACACCTTC.

The rearrangement links TRBV6-5 to TRBJ1-2; 11 bases map to TRBD1. The CDR3 runs to 14 residues. Germline V gives CDR1 MNHEY, CDR2 SVGAGI. After removal of 6 bases from V and 8 bases from J, the junction contained 8 bases not matched to a gene. For the CDR3, the DNA is TGTGCCAGCAGCACCGGGACAGGGGGTCCGGGCTACACCTTC. Translating it yields CASSTGTGGPGYTF.

The genes are TRBV6-1 and TRBJ1-2; 7 nucleotides agree with TRBD1. Per germline, CDR1 MNHNS and CDR2 SASEGT. Trimming at V came to 4 bases and at J to 4 bases, leaving 12 bases not matched to a gene. The CDR3 totals 16 residues. The DNA of the CDR3 is TGTGCCAGCAGTGGACAGGGTAAAAGGTTGGCCTATGGCTACACCTTC. It yields the protein CASSGQGKRLAYGYTF.

The CDR3 is CASRLRTGGTGELFF. The DNA of the CDR3 is TGCGCCAGCAGATTAAGGACAGGGGGCACCGGGGAGCTGTTTTTT. The chain recombines TRBV5-1 with TRBJ2-2; 10 bases agree with TRBD1. This CDR3 has 15 residues. CDR1 is SGHRS and CDR2 is YFSETQ in the germline V gene. V was clipped by 5 bases and J by 4 bases; unmatched bases: 5.

This rearrangement joins TRBV5-1 to TRBJ1-4; D gene unclear. This CDR3 contains 14 residues. The V end was cut by 1 base, the J end by 0 bases, with 4 bases between. Germline V gives CDR1 SGHRS, CDR2 YFSETQ. CDR3 region: CASSLSSTNEKLFF. The CDR3 coding sequence is TGCGCCAGCAGCTTGAGCTCAACTAATGAAAAACTGTTTTTT. Drawing the rest from reference TRBV5-1 and TRBJ1-4, the complete variable domain is KAGVTQTPRYLIKTRGQQVTLSCSPISGHRSVSWYQQTPGQGLQFLFEYFSETQRNKGNFPGRFSGRQFSNSRSEMNVSTLELGDSALYLCASSLSSTNEKLFFGSGTQLSVL.

The rearrangement links TRBV7-2 to TRBJ1-3; D ambiguous. The CDR3 totals 15 residues. CDR1 SGHTA and CDR2 FQGNSA come from the germline V gene. V was trimmed by 1 base and J by 0 bases, leaving 7 bases between them. CDR3 sequence: CASSLVGLSGNTIYF. CDR3 DNA sequence: TGTGCCAGCAGCTTAGTCGGACTCTCTGGAAACACCATATATTTT. Full variable domain (outside the CDR3, taken from reference TRBV7-2 and TRBJ1-3): GAGVSQSPSNKVTEKGKDVELRCDPISGHTALYWYRQSLGQGLEFLIYFQGNSAPDKSGLPSDRFSAERTGGSVSTLTIQRTQQEDSAVYLCASSLVGLSGNTIYFGEGSWLTVV.

This sequence joins TRBV24-1 and TRBJ1-3; possible D gene TRBD1, 5 bases. This CDR3 has 13 residues. CDR1 and CDR2 from the germline V gene are KGHDR and SFDVKD. V was clipped by 9 bases and J by 0 bases, with 8 bases between them. For the CDR3, the DNA is TGTGCCACCCCAAGGGGCTCTGGAAACACCATATATTTT. Translating gives CATPRGSGNTIYF.

The chain couples TRBV7-9 to TRBJ1-1; D uncertain. The V end lost 4 bases, the J end lost 5 bases, and 14 bases lay between the germline ends. The CDR3 has 14 amino acids. Germline V gene lookup returns CDR1 SEHNR and CDR2 FQNEAQ (reference sequence). CDR3 sequence (DNA): TGTGCCAGCAGCTCTATTCAGGCACAGACTGAAGCTTTCTTT. It encodes CASSSIQAQTEAFF. Full variable domain (remainder filled in from reference TRBV7-9 and TRBJ1-1): DTGVSQNPRHKITKRGQNVTFRCDPISEHNRLYWYRQTLGQGPEFLTYFQNEAQLEKSRLLSDRFSAERPKGSFSTLEIQRTEQGDSAMYLCASSSIQAQTEAFFGQGTRLTVV.

The gene calls are TRBV4-1 and TRBJ1-2, with 8 positions matching TRBD1. The germline V gene encodes CDR1 MGHRA and CDR2 YSYEKL. The CDR3 is 16 residues long. J lost 5 bases, V lost 7 bases, and 15 bases had no gene match. The CDR3 DNA follows: TGCGCCAGCACCTTTACCGGACAGGGACCGCTTTATGGCTACACCTTC. Translation gives CASTFTGQGPLYGYTF.

The V call is TRBV7-9, the J call TRBJ2-7; tentatively, D is TRBD2 (5 bases). Deletions cut 5 bases from V and 5 bases from J, with 22 bases between. From germline, CDR1 is SEHNR and CDR2 FQNEAQ (reference sequence). This CDR3 region has 16 residues. CDR3 sequence reads: CASSHMDSSGRDEQYF. CDR3 in DNA: TGTGCCAGCAGCCATATGGATTCATCTGGGCGGGACGAGCAGTACTTC.

This chain uses TRBV11-2 with TRBJ2-7, with 8 bases that match TRBD2. The CDR3 extends over 14 amino acids. From germline, CDR1 is SGHAT and CDR2 FQNNGV. J was trimmed by 4 bases and V by 6 bases; bases with no gene match: 8. This CDR3 reads CASSPLAAKYEQYF. The CDR3 bases are TGTGCCAGCAGTCCACTAGCGGCAAAATACGAGCAGTACTTC.

The chain uses TRBV2 and TRBJ1-2, with a possible D match to TRBD1 (6 bases). V gave up 4 bases and J gave up 0 bases, with 9 bases separating them. Germline CDR1 is SNHLY and CDR2 is FYNNEI. CDR3 length: 14 amino acids. In DNA form, the CDR3 reads TGTGCCAGCAGTGTTTACAGGGCTAACTATGGCTACACCTTC. The encoded protein is CASSVYRANYGYTF.

This chain uses TRBV12-5 with TRBJ1-4, with D unclear. This CDR3 region has 15 residues. The V gene's germline CDR1 is LGHNT and CDR2 FRNRAP. The germline V and J ends were trimmed by 0 bases and 3 bases, with 8 bases remaining between them. CDR3 region: CASGLVRASNEKLFF. Here the CDR3 DNA reads TGTGCTAGTGGTTTGGTACGAGCCTCTAATGAAAAACTGTTTTTT.

J is TRBJ2-3 and V is TRBV4-2; perhaps TRBD2 as D (6 bases). The CDR3 consists of 14 residues. Germline CDR1 LGHNA, CDR2 YNFKEQ. V was cut by 1 base and J by 4 bases, with 9 bases left in between. The CDR3 DNA reads TGTGCCAGCAGCCAAGGTACGGGGGCAGATACGCAGTATTTT. Translating it yields CASSQGTGADTQYF.